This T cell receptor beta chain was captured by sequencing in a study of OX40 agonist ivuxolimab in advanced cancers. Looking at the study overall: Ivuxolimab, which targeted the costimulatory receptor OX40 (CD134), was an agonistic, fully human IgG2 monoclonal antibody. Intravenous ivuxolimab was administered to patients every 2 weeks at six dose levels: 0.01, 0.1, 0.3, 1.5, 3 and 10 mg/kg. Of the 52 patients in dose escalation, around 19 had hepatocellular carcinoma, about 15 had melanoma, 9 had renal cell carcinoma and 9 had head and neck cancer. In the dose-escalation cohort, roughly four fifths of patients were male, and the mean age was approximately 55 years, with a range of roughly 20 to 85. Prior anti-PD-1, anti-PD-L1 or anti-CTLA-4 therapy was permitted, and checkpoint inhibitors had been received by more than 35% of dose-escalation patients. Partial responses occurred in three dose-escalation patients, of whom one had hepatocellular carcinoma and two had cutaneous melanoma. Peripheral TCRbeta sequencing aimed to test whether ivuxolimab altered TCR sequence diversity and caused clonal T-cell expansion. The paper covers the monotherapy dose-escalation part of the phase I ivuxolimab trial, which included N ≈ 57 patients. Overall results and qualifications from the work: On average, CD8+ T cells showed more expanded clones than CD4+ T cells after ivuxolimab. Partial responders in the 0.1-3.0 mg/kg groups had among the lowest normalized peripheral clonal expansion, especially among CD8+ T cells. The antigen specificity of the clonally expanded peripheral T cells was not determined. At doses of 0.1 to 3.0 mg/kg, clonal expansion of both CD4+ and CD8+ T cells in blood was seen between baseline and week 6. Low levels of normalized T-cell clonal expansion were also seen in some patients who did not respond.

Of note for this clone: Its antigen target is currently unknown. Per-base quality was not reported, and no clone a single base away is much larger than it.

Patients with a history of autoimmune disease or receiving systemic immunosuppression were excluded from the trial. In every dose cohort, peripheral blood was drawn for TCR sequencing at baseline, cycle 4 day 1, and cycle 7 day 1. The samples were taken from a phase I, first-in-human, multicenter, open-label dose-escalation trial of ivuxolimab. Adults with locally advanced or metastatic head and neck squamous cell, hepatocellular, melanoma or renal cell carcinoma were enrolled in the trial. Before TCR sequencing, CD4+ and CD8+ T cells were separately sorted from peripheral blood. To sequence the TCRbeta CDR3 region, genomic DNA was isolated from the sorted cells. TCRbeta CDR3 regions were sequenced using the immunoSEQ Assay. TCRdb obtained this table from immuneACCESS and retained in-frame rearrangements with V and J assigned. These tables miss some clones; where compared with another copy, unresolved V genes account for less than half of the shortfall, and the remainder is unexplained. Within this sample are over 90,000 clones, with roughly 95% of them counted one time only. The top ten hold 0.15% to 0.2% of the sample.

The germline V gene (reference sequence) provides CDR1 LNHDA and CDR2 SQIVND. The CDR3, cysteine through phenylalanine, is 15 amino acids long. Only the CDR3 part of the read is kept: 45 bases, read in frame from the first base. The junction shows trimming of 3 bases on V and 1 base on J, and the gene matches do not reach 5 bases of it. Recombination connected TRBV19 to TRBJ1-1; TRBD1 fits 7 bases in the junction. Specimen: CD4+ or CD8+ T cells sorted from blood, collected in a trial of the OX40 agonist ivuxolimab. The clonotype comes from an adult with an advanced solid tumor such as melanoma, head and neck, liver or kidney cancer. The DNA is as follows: TGTGCCAGTAGTATCCAGGACAGGCAGAACACTGAAGCTTTCTTT. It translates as CASSIQDRQNTEAFF.